The 12 T cell receptor beta chains below come from one sample, sequenced in a study of cytomegalovirus exposure and HLA in healthy donors. PCR primers comprised 60 Vbeta and 13 Jbeta primers. TCRdb keeps only in-frame clones here, not all; method: immunoSEQ multiplex PCR. There are 200,000 to 300,000 clones in the sample; roughly 86% occur only once, and approximately 2% lies in the top ten. The material sequenced was PBMCs. The receptors shown here come from a woman aged 40 to 50 in good health and CMV-seropositive.

The genes are TRBV7-6 and TRBJ1-4, with D possibly being TRBD1 (6 bases). This CDR3 comprises 15 residues. Germline V CDR1 and CDR2: SGHVS, FNYEAQ. The V gene lost 4 bases and the J gene lost 7 bases, with 16 bases spanning the gap. The CDR3 reads CASSSRDNKAEKLFF. The CDR3, as DNA: TGTGCCAGCAGCTCAAGGGACAACAAGGCTGAAAAACTGTTTTTT.

V usage is TRBV5-1 and J usage is TRBJ2-5, with unresolved D. The CDR3 consists of 12 residues. The germline V gene has CDR1 SGHRS and CDR2 YFSETQ. Between the trimmed V and J ends, which lost 0 bases and 5 bases, there was a span of 5 bases. CDR3 bases: TGCGCCAGCAGCTTGGCCTTGGAGACCCAGTACTTC. Protein sequence: CASSLALETQYF. Together with reference TRBV5-1 and TRBJ2-5, the CDR3 gives the full variable domain: KAGVTQTPRYLIKTRGQQVTLSCSPISGHRSVSWYQQTPGQGLQFLFEYFSETQRNKGNFPGRFSGRQFSNSRSEMNVSTLELGDSALYLCASSLALETQYFGPGTRLLVL.

This rearrangement joins TRBV28 to TRBJ1-2; D possibly corresponds to TRBD1 (5 bases). With 3 bases removed from V and 4 bases from J, the gap between germline ends came to 12 bases. The germline V gene has CDR1 MDHEN and CDR2 SYDVKM. This CDR3 is built from 14 residues. Written as DNA, the CDR3 is TGTGCCAGCAGTTTCCCCACAGGAACCTATGGCTACACCTTC. This codes for CASSFPTGTYGYTF.

This chain uses TRBV19 with TRBJ1-1; D unresolved. The CDR3 has 12 residues. Germline V gene lookup returns CDR1 LNHDA and CDR2 SQIVND (reference sequence). Trimming took off 2 bases at V and 10 bases at J, with 11 bases between the two ends. The CDR3 coding sequence is TGTGCCAGTAGTATACCCCTCTCCGGAGCTTTCTTT. Its protein is CASSIPLSGAFF.

This CDR3 reads CASSPRQATYEQYF. For the CDR3, the DNA is TGTGCCAGCAGCCCCCGACAGGCGACTTACGAGCAGTACTTC. The J gene is TRBJ2-7, the V gene TRBV9; tentatively, D is TRBD1 (6 bases). Germline CDR1 and CDR2: SGDLS and YYNGEE. This CDR3 has 14 residues. Trimming cost V 4 bases and J 4 bases, with 15 bases left between them.

As to this clone: Different DNA sequences within this sample yield the same CDR3. The J gene is TRBJ2-5, the V gene TRBV28; 9 bases align to TRBD2. The CDR3 contains 16 residues. Germline trimming cut 1 base from V and 0 bases from J; bases unmatched to any gene: 3. CDR1 and CDR2 (germline): MDHEN, SYDVKM. The CDR3 coding sequence is TGTGCCAGCAGTTTATCCGGCGGGGGGGACCAAGAGACCCAGTACTTC. The encoded protein is CASSLSGGGDQETQYF.

V gene TRBV29-1 combines with J gene TRBJ2-7, with 7 nucleotides matching TRBD1. This CDR3 region has 13 residues. V shed 3 bases and J 2 bases; nucleotides not matched to a gene: 4. CDR1 and CDR2 (germline): SQVTM, ANQGSEA. This CDR3 is CSVDTQGTYEQYF. In DNA form, the CDR3 reads TGCAGCGTTGATACACAGGGGACCTACGAGCAGTACTTC.

The chain recombines TRBV27 with TRBJ2-7; 12 nucleotides line up with TRBD2. The trim removed 4 bases at V and 3 bases at J, leaving 10 bases unmatched. Germline values: CDR1 MNHEY, CDR2 SMNVEV (reference sequence). The length of the CDR3 is 17 residues. The CDR3 DNA sequence: TGTGCCAGCAGTTCCCTAGCGGGAGGGTTTGGAAGCTACGAGCAGTACTTC. Its protein is CASSSLAGGFGSYEQYF.

CDR3 sequence: CASSPPGTGNTGELFF. CDR3 nucleotides: TGTGCCAGCAGCCCCCCTGGGACAGGAAACACCGGGGAGCTGTTTTTT. The chain is built from TRBV7-8 and TRBJ2-2; 8 nucleotides match TRBD1. CDR3 length: 16 residues. V lost 5 bases, J lost 2 bases, and 7 bases stayed unmatched. Germline V gene lookup returns CDR1 SGHVS and CDR2 FQNEAQ.

The rearrangement joins TRBV5-1 to TRBJ2-5, with D perhaps TRBD2 (6 bases). The CDR3 is made up of 14 amino acids. V lost 3 bases and J lost 9, with 18 bases in between. Germline V gives CDR1 SGHRS, CDR2 YFSETQ. In DNA form, the CDR3 reads TGCGCCAGCAGCTCTACCGACGGAGGGAGACCCCAGTACTTC. Amino acid sequence: CASSSTDGGRPQYF.

The chain carries TRBV2 and TRBJ2-7; D not certain. The CDR3 spans 12 residues. In germline, CDR1 is SNHLY, CDR2 FYNNEI. V was shortened by 2 bases and J by 4 bases, with 6 bases between the two germline ends. The DNA for the CDR3 is TGTGCCAGCAGTGAATACGGGTACGAGCAGTACTTC. It encodes CASSEYGYEQYF.

This clone was picked up one time. The J gene is TRBJ2-1, the V gene TRBV7-3; 7 nucleotides match TRBD2. V shed 0 bases, J shed 7 bases, and the junction held 6 bases outside the gene matches. This CDR3 has 15 residues. CDR1 and CDR2 (germline): SGHTA, FQGTGA. The CDR3: CASSLTRGSVNEQFF. The CDR3 nucleotides read TGTGCCAGCAGCTTAACGCGCGGGAGCGTTAATGAGCAGTTCTTC.